This is a list of T cell receptor beta chains from one sample in a study of T cell responses to AZD1222 COVID-19 vaccine. Profiled with immunoSEQ multiplex PCR; TCRdb holds only in-frame clones, not every one. The table records over 130,000 clones, roughly 89% of them present only once. This material consisted of peripheral blood, taken 28 days after the second dose of the MenACWY control vaccine. The receptors derive from an adult who received the MenACWY meningococcal vaccine as a control. CDR3s include the opening cysteine and the closing phenylalanine or tryptophan. Only some rows state a clone size, as once, few, many or a class for expanded clones.

TRBV5-1,once,CASGLRGVNTDTQYF
TRBV7-2,.,CASSLYLAGGSDTQYF
TRBV25-1,once,CASSDGGSGNEQFF
TRBV30,.,CAWSRDSLNQPQHF
TRBV25-1,.,CASSEIAEYQETQYF
TRBV19,.,CASMRETKNTEAFF
TRBV27,.,CASSQYNEQFF
TRBV19,.,CASSIGGRAGETQYF
TRBV29-1,.,CSVEPSGGLLPGDQPQHF
TRBV4-3,once,CASSQGSQETQYF
TRBV28,.,CASSFGLAGVGEQYF
TRBV7-6,.,CASSLGQAPNTEAFF
TRBV28,.,CASSPWTGPGANTEAFF
TRBV19,few,CASSIGGASGELFF
TRBV5-5,.,CASSLDLEKLFF
TRBV19,once,CASKVRGLMNTEAFF
TRBV5-6,.,CASSLGLDSWSTNEKLFF
TRBV25-1,.,CASSDLGGANNEKLFF
TRBV7-2,.,CASSGGTSGRAREQYF
TRBV20-1,few,CSARVNEAFF
TRBV3-1/TRBV3-2,.,CASSQDSSSYNEQFF
TRBV6-5,.,CASKVEGSSYEQYF
TRBV7-3,.,CASSFRGQGDPTSTDTQYF
TRBV28,.,CASSFPTDNYGYTF
TRBV7-3,.,CASSLSSPGELFF
TRBV30,.,CAWTGTDDQETQYF
TRBV2,.,CASSEGFGTRDYQETQYF
TRBV6-1,.,CASSEPGQVTGNTIYF
TRBV7-3,.,CASSLSGRGRQETQYF
TRBV15,.,CATSRSAVQETQYF
TRBV28,.,CASSRTSGGLNEQFF
TRBV24-1,.,CATSGSFRQDGSTDTQYF
TRBV5-1,.,CASSLDSVGGANVLTF
TRBV3-1/TRBV3-2,.,CASIGGSYNEQFF
TRBV7-3,once,CASSLMSGSGGELFF
TRBV12-5,.,CASGFGQSKNIQYF
TRBV18,.,CASSPWESGGDNEQFF